This TCR beta chain comes out of a study of shared clonotypes between healthy human individuals. Study-level points and caveats: The study found about 5% of naive CD4 clonotypes shared across four donors. A reduction in generation probabilities was seen for non-shared clonotypes relative to those shared by all four donors. Researchers found naive subsets generally carried larger estimated richness than memory subsets.

The assay used deep level. Assay used: immunoSEQ multiplex PCR; TCRdb lists only in-frame clones, some missing. The table records fewer than 2.5 million clones, over 85% of them present only once. V was pared by 3 bases and J by 7 bases, with 9 bases of the junction left unmatched. The length of the CDR3 is 17 residues. Germline CDR1 SGHTA, CDR2 FQGTGA. As to this clone: The antigen remains unidentified.

This receptor was obtained from a young man in good health. Some clones in this sample may be carry-over from other donors' samples. The rearrangement links TRBV7-3 to TRBJ2-7; TRBD2 agrees at 16 bases. Material for sequencing was naive CD4+ T cells from PBMCs. Indicated subset: CD45RA+ positively selected. The CDR3 loop is CASSLGTSGRAGWEQYF. In nucleotides, the CDR3 is TGTGCCAGCAGCTTGGGGACTAGCGGGAGGGCCGGATGGGAGCAGTACTTC.